These T cell receptor beta chains were read from a single sample in a study of T cell responses to AZD1222 COVID-19 vaccine. Libraries were prepared by immunoSEQ multiplex PCR; TCRdb keeps only in-frame clonotypes and omits some of them. The top ten hold more than 0.9% of the sample, which has approximately 150,000 clones, 91% seen once. Specimen: peripheral blood, collected 28 days after the second AZD1222 dose. These receptor sequences come from an adult who received the AZD1222 COVID-19 vaccine. Each CDR3 is given with its conserved first and last residue. A D gene is named only where the DNA matches it firmly. Expanded clones get a size class; other rows say once, few or many, or leave the size out.

CDR3,DNA,length,V,J,size,D
CASSSNRLNRGSDSPLHF,TGTGCCAGCAGCTCCAACCGACTTAACAGGGGCTCGGATTCACCCCTCCACTTT,18,TRBV11-2,TRBJ1-6,.,TRBD1
CASSQSGHRGRLGVLNYGYTF,TGCGCCAGCAGTCAATCAGGCCATAGGGGCCGCCTGGGCGTCCTTAACTATGGCTACACCTTC,21,TRBV23-1,TRBJ1-2,.,.
CASGRLREQYF,TGTGCCAGCGGTAGGCTACGCGAGCAGTACTTC,11,TRBV7-2,TRBJ2-7,once,.
CASSLLGREADTQYF,TGTGCCAGCAGCTTATTGGGCAGGGAAGCAGATACGCAGTATTTT,15,TRBV7-2,TRBJ2-3,.,.
CASSQYGFANEQFF,TGTGCCAGCAGCCAATACGGGTTTGCCAATGAGCAGTTCTTC,14,TRBV14,TRBJ2-1,.,.
CASSPRSPGNTIYF,TGTGCCAGCAGCCCCAGATCCCCTGGAAACACCATATATTTT,14,TRBV7-2,TRBJ1-3,.,.
CASSLDGGTYNEQFF,TGTGCTAGCAGCTTAGATGGGGGCACCTACAATGAGCAGTTCTTC,15,TRBV7-7,TRBJ2-1,.,.
CASSSHSGMSYSNQPQHF,TGTGCCAGCAGTTCCCATAGTGGTATGAGTTATAGCAATCAGCCCCAGCATTTT,18,TRBV6-2/TRBV6-3,TRBJ1-5,.,.
CASSRFGPFEQYF,TGTGCCAGCAGTCGCTTTGGGCCCTTCGAGCAGTACTTC,13,TRBV27,TRBJ2-7,.,.
CASSIGVGTAGNTIYF,TGTGCCAGTAGTATAGGAGTCGGGACTGCTGGAAACACCATATATTTT,16,TRBV19,TRBJ1-3,.,.
CASSFLGGGGYTF,TGTGCCAGCAGTTTTTTAGGGGGCGGTGGCTACACCTTC,13,TRBV12-3/TRBV12-4,TRBJ1-2,.,TRBD1
CATSRETGALTEAFF,TGTGCCACCAGCAGAGAAACAGGCGCCCTCACTGAAGCTTTCTTT,15,TRBV15,TRBJ1-1,.,.
CASSQGSGNTIYF,TGTGCCAGCAGCCAAGGGAGTGGAAACACCATATATTTT,13,TRBV14,TRBJ1-3,.,.